This is a list of T cell receptor beta chains from one sample in a study of Tregs in tolerant kidney transplant recipients. Here immunoSEQ multiplex PCR was the method, and the copy in TCRdb shows in-frame clones only, minus some. The sample yields about 44,000 clones, around 95% seen once. The antigens of these receptors remain unknown. The sample taken for sequencing was Tregs from blood cultured with allogeneic cells. These receptors were collected from a human donor in good health. Both conserved end residues are part of each CDR3. D genes are given only for firm matches. Clone size appears in some rows only: once, few, many, or a class for an expanded clone.

d_call,clone_size,v_call,j_call,cdr3_nt,cdr3_aa
.,.,TRBV5-4,TRBJ2-2,TGTGCCAGCAGCCCCGGAGGTGGCGGGGAGCTGTTTTTT,CASSPGGGGELFF
.,.,TRBV7-2,TRBJ2-3,TGTGCCAGCAGGGGGAACACAGATACGCAGTATTTT,CASRGNTDTQYF
.,.,TRBV13,TRBJ1-2,TGTGCCAGCAGCTTAGTTCAGAGGGCGGGCGGCTACACCTTC,CASSLVQRAGGYTF
.,once,TRBV9,TRBJ2-1,TGTGCCAGCAGCGTGAGCCATGAGCAGTTCTTC,CASSVSHEQFF
.,.,TRBV6-5,TRBJ2-3,TGTGCCAGCAGTTACTCAGCGGCTAGCACAGATACGCAGTATTTT,CASSYSAASTDTQYF
.,.,TRBV6-4,TRBJ2-3,TGTGCCAGCAGTGACGGGGTAACAGATACGCAGTATTTT,CASSDGVTDTQYF
.,.,TRBV18,TRBJ2-5,TGTGCCAGCTCACCAAGGCAAGAGACCCAGTACTTC,CASSPRQETQYF
TRBD2,once,TRBV14,TRBJ2-1,TGTGCCAGCAGCCAAGAGAGTAAGACAGCCTGGACCAGAGCGGGAGACCATGAGCAGTTCTTC,CASSQESKTAWTRAGDHEQFF
.,.,TRBV5-4,TRBJ1-2,TGTGCCAGCAGCTTGGATGCCAGGGGAGCTGATGGCTACACCTTC,CASSLDARGADGYTF
.,.,TRBV5-1,TRBJ1-1,TGCGCCAGCAGCTTGGCTATTCGGTCCACTGAAGCTTTCTTT,CASSLAIRSTEAFF
.,.,TRBV21-1,TRBJ1-1,TGTGCCAGCAGCTCAGCCAGGGGAACTGAAGCTTTCTTT,CASSSARGTEAFF
.,.,TRBV2,TRBJ1-3,TGTGCCAGCAGAGGACGTAATCGGGACACCATATATTTT,CASRGRNRDTIYF
.,.,TRBV5-1,TRBJ1-5,TGCGCCAGCAGCTTGTGGGAGGGTCAGCCCCAGCATTTT,CASSLWEGQPQHF
TRBD1,.,TRBV10-2,TRBJ1-6,TGCGCCAGCAGGGGGACAGCCTCCTATAATTCACCCCTCCACTTT,CASRGTASYNSPLHF
TRBD1,.,TRBV4-1,TRBJ1-5,TGCGCCAGCAGCCAAACAGGGGCAGATCAGCCCCAGCATTTT,CASSQTGADQPQHF
.,.,TRBV5-6,TRBJ2-2,TGTGCCAGCAGCTTAATATCGTTCCTAAACACCGGGGAGCTGTTTTTT,CASSLISFLNTGELFF
.,.,TRBV7-3,TRBJ1-5,TGTGCCAGCAGCCATTGGGGGGTAGAGTATAGCAATCAGCCCCAGCATTTT,CASSHWGVEYSNQPQHF
.,.,TRBV4-1,TRBJ1-5,TGCGCCAGCAGCCAGGTTCCGCAGAGCAATCAGCCCCAGCATTTT,CASSQVPQSNQPQHF
.,.,TRBV18,TRBJ2-5,TGTGCCAGCTCAGGGGAGACCCAGTACTTC,CASSGETQYF